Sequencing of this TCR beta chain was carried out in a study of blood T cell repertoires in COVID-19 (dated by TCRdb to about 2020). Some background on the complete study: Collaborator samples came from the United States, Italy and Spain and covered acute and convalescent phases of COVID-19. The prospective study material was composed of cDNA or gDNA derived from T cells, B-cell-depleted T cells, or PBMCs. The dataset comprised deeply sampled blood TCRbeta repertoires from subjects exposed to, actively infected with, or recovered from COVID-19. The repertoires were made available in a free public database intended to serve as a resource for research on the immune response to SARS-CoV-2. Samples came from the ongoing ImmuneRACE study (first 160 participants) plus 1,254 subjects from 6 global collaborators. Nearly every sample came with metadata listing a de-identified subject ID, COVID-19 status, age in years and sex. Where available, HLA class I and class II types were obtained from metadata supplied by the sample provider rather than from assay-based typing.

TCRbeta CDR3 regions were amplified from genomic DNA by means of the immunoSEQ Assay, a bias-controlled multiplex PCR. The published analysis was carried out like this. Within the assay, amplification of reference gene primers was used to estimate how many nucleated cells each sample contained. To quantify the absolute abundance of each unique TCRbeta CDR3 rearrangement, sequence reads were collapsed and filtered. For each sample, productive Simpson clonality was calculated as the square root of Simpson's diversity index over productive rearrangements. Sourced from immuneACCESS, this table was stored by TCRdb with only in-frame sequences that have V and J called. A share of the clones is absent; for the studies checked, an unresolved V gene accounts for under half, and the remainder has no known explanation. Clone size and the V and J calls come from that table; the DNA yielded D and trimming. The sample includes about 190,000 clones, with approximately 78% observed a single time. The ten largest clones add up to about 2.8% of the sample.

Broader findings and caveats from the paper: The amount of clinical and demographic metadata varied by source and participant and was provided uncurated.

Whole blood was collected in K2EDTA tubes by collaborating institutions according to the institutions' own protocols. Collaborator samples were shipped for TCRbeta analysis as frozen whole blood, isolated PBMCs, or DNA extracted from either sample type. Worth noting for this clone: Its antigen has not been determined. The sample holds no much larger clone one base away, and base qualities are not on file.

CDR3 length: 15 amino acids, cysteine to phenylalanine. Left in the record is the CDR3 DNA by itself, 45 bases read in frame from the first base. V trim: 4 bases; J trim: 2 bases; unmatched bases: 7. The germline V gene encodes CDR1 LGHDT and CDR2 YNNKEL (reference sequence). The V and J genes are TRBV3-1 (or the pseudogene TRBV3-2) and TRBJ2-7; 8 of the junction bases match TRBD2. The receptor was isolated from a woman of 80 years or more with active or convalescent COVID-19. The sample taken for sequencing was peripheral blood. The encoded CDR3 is CASSPRLASTYEQYF. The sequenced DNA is TGTGCCAGCAGCCCCCGACTAGCGTCAACCTACGAGCAGTACTTC.